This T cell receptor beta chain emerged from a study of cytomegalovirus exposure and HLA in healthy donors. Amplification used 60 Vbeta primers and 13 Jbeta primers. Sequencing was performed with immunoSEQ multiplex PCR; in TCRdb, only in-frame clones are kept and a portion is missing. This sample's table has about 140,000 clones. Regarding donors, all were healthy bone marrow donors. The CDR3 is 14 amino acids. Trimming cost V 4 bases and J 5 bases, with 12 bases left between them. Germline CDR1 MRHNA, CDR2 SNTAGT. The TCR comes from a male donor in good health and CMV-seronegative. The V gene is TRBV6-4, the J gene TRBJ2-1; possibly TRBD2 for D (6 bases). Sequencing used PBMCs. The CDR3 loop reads CASSVGSGNNEQFF. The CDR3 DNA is TGTGCCAGCAGTGTTGGTAGCGGTAACAATGAGCAGTTCTTC.